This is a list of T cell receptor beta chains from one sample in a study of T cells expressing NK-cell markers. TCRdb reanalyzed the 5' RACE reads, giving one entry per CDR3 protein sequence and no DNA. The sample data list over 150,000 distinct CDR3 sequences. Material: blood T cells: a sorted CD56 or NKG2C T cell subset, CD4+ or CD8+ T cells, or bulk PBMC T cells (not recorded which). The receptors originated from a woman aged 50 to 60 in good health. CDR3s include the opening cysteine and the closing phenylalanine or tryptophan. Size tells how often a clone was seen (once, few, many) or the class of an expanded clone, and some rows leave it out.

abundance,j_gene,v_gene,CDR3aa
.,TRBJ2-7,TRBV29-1,CSVVRLGGSSYEQYF
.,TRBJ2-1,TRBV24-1,CATSRRTDNEQFF
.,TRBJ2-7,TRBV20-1,CSAPIGTSRSYEQYF
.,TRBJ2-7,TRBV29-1,CSVLWTGGYEQYF
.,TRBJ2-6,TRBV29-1,CSVDGFSSGANVLTF
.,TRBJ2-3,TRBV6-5,CASSEGPDTQYF
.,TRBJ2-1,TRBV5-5,CASSRPYEQFF
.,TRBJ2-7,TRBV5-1,CASSLNSGTSSYEQYF
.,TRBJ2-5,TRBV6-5,CASSTRTSEETQYF
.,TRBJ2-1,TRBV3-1,CASSQLRGNGTRDYNEQFF
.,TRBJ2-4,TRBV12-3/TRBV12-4,CASSLRFEKNIQYF
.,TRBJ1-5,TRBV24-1,CATSDSDRGGNQPQHF
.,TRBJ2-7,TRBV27,CASSLKAGGSYEQYF
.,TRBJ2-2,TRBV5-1,CASSSLPDRGHHTGELFF
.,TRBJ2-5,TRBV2,CASSGLGRIQETQYF
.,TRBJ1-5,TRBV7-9,CASSFSAGRGGGNQPQHF
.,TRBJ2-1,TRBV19,CASSIDLEVGYNEQFF
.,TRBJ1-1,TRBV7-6,CASSLGGVVNTEAFF
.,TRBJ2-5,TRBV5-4,CASRDPKDGRDGETQYF
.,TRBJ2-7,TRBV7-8,CASRARESREQYF
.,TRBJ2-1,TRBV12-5,CASGLALSGPYNEQFF
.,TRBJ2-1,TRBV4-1,CASSLFEAETLYNEQFF
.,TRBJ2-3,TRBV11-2,CASNLLAGTTDTQYF
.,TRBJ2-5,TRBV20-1,CSAPHRDQMYQETQYF
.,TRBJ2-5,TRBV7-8,CASSFSGGPRGETQYF
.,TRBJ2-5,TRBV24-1,CATSDWGGAGPQETQYF
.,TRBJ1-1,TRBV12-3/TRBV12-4,CASVGARNTEAFF
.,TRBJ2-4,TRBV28,CASGSLAGAAKNIQYF
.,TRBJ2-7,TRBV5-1,CASSWPLGGRAYEQYF
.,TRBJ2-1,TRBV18,CASSPPLRDRAANEQFF
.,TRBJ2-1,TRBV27,CASREGAAYSYNEQFF
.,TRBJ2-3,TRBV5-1,CASLRGLQGDTQYF
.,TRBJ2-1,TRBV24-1,CATSDFQARNNEQFF
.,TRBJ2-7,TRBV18,CASSPGGIDEQYF
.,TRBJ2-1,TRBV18,CASSAGTSGRNEQFF
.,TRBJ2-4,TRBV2,CASSEGSMAKNIQYF
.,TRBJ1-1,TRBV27,CASSPGQGSGTEAFF
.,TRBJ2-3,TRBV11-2,CASSSGPRDTQYF
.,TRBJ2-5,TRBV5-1,CASSSAGDDETQYF
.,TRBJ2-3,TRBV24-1,CATSDPEAGRVTDTQYF
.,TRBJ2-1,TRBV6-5,CASSYSVTGDNEQFF
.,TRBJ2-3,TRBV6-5,CASSYRPSGTDTQYF
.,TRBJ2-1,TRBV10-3,CAISESGSDGEQFF
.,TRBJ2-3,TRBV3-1,CASSQVLTSNSLFTDTQYF
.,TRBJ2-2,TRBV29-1,CSVVSGRGRAGELFF
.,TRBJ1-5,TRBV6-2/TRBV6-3,CASRGPDQPQHF
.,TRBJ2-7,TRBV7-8,CASSLEGQDEQYF
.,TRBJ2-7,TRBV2,CASTQGGAYEQYF
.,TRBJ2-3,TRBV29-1,CSVEPGLAGVNTQYF
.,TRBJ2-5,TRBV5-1,CASRAYREPQETQYF
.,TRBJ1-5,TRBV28,CASWPTDQPQHF
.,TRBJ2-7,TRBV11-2,CASSLVGEQYF
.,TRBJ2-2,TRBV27,CASSTYPGGRTGELFF
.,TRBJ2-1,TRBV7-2,CASNQGGLHNEQFF
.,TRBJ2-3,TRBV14,CASSHFIAASTDTQYF
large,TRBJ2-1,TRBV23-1,CASSLTSGSEYNEQFF
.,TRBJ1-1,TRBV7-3,CASSLRWTGGSKDTEAFF
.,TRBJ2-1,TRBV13,CASLIAGEYEQFF
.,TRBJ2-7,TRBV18,CASSHGVPGHLSGMLSYEQYF